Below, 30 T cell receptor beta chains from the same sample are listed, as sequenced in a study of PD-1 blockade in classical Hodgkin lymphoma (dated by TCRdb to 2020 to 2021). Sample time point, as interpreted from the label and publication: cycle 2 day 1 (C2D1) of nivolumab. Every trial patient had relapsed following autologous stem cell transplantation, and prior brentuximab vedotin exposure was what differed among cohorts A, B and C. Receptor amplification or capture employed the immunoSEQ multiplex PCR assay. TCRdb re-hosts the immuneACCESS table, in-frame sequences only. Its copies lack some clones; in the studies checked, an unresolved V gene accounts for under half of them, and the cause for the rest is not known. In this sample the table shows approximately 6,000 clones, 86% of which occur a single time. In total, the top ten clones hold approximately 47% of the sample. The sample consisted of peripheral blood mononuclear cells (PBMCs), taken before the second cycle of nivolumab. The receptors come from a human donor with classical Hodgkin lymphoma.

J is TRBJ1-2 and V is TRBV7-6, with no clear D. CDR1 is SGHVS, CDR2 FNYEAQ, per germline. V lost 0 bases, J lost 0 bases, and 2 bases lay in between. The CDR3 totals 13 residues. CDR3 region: CASSLATNYGYTF. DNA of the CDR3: TGTGCCAGCAGCTTAGCCACTAACTATGGCTACACCTTC. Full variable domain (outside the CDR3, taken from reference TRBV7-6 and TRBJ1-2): GAGVSQSPRYKVTKRGQDVALRCDPISGHVSLYWYRQALGQGPEFLTYFNYEAQQDKSGLPNDRFSAERPEGSISTLTIQRTEQRDSAMYRCASSLATNYGYTFGSGTRLTVV.

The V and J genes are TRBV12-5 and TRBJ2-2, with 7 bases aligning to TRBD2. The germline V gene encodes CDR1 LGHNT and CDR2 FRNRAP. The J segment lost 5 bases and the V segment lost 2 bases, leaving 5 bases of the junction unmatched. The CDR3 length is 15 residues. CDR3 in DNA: TGTGCTAGTGGTTTGCGGGGGAGGGAAACCGGGGAGCTGTTTTTT. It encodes CASGLRGRETGELFF.

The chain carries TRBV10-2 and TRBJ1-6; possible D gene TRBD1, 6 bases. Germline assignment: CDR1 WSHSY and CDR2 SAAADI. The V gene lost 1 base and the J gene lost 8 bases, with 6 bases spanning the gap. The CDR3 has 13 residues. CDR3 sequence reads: CASSEWTDSPLHF. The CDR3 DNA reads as TGCGCCAGCAGTGAGTGGACAGATTCACCCCTCCACTTT.

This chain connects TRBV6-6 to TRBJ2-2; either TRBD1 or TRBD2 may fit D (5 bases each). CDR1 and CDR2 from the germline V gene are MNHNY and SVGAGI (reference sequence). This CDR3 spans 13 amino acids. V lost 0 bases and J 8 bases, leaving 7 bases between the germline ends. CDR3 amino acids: CASSYSGEGELFF. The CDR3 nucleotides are TGTGCCAGCAGTTACTCGGGGGAGGGGGAGCTGTTTTTT.

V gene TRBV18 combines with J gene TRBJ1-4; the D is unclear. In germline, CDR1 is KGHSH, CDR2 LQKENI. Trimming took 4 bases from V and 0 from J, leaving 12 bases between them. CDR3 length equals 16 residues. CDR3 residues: CASSRLGPATNEKLFF. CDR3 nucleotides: TGTGCCAGCTCACGGCTCGGACCTGCAACTAATGAAAAACTGTTTTTT.

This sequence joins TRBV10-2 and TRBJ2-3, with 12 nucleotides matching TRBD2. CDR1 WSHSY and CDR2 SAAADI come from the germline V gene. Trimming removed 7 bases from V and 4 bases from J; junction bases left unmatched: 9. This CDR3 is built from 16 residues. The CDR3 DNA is TGCGCCAGCACCCCCCTAGCGGGAGGGCCGTCAGATACGCAGTATTTT. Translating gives CASTPLAGGPSDTQYF.

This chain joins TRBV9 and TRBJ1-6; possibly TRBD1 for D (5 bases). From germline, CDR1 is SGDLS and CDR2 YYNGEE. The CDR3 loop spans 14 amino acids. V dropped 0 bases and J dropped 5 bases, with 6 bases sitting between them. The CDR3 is CASSVGGDNSPLHF. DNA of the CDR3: TGTGCCAGCAGCGTAGGGGGGGATAATTCACCCCTCCACTTT.

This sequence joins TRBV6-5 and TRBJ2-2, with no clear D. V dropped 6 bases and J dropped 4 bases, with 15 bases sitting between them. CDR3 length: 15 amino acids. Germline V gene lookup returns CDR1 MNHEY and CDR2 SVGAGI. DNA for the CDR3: TGTGCCAGCAGGGTGAGCAGGATTAGCACCGGGGAGCTGTTTTTT. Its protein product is CASRVSRISTGELFF.

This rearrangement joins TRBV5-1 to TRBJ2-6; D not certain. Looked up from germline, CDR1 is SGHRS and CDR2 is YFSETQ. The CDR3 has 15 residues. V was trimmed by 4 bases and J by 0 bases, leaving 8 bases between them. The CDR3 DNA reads TGCGCCAGCAGCGGGATTCGCTCTGGGGCCAACGTCCTGACTTTC. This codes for CASSGIRSGANVLTF.

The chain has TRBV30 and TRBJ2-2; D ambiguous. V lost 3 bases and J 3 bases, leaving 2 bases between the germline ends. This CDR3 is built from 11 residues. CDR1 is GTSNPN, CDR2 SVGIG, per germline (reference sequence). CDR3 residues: CAWRDTGELFF. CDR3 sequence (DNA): TGTGCCTGGAGGGACACCGGGGAGCTGTTTTTT.

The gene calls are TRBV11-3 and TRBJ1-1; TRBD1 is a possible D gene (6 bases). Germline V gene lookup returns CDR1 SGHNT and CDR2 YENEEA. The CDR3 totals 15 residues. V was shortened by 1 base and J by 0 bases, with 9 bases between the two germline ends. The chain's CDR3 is CASSLVGQLNTEAFF. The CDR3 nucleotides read TGTGCCAGCAGCTTAGTAGGACAGTTGAACACTGAAGCTTTCTTT.

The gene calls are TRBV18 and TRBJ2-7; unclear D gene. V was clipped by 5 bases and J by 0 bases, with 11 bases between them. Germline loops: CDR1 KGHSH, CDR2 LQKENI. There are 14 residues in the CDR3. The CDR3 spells CASSEQWSSYEQYV. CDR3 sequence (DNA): TGTGCCAGCTCAGAACAGTGGAGCTCCTACGAGCAGTACGTC.

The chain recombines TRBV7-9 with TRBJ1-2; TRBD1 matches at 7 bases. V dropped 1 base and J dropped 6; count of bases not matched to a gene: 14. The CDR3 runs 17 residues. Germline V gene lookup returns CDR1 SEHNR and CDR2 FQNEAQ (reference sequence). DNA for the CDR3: TGTGCCAGCAGCTTAGGGGTTTACAGGGGCGCAGAGGATGGCTACACCTTC. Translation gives CASSLGVYRGAEDGYTF. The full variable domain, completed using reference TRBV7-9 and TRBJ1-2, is DTGVSQNPRHKITKRGQNVTFRCDPISEHNRLYWYRQTLGQGPEFLTYFQNEAQLEKSRLLSDRFSAERPKGSFSTLEIQRTEQGDSAMYLCASSLGVYRGAEDGYTFGSGTRLTVV.

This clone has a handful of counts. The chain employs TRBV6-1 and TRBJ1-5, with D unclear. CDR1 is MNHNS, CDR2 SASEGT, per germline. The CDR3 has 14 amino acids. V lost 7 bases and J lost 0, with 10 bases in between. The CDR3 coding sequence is TGTGCCAGCAATGCCCCAACTAGCAATCAGCCCCAGCATTTT. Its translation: CASNAPTSNQPQHF.

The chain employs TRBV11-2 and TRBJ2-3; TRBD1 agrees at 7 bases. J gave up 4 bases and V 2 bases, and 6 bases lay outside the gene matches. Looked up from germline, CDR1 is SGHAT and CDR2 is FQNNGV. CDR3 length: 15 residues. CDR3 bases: TGTGCCAGCAGCTTAAGCCCCACAGGGGCAGATACGCAGTATTTT. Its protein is CASSLSPTGADTQYF.

CDR3 protein: CASRGQGYSPLHF. CDR3 coding DNA: TGTGCCAGTAGGGGACAGGGGTACTCACCCCTCCACTTT. The chain employs TRBV19 and TRBJ1-6; TRBD1 matches at 10 bases. The V segment lost 6 bases and the J segment 10 bases; nucleotides outside the gene matches: 3. There are 13 residues in the CDR3. CDR1 is LNHDA and CDR2 is SQIVND in the germline V gene (reference sequence).

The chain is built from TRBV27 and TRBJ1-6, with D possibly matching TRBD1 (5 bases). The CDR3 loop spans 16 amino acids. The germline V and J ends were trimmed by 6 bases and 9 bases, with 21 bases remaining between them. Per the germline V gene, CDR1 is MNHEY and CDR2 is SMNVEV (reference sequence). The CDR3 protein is CASRRDGAIVGSPLHF. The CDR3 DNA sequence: TGTGCCAGCAGACGGGACGGAGCAATAGTCGGTTCACCCCTCCACTTT.

The CDR3 coding sequence is TGTGCCAGGAACCTTGACAGGGTAGACGGAAACACCATATATTTT. Translated, it gives CARNLDRVDGNTIYF. The gene calls are TRBV21-1 and TRBJ1-3; whether TRBD1, the table's D call, matches the DNA was not checked. TRBV21-1 is a listed pseudogene. The CDR3 runs 15 residues.

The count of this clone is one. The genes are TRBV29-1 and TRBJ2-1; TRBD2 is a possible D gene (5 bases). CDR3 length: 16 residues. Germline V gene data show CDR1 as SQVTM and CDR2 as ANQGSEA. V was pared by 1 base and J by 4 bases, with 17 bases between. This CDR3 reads CSVEGASADAYNEQFF. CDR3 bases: TGCAGCGTTGAAGGGGCATCAGCGGATGCTTACAATGAGCAGTTCTTC.

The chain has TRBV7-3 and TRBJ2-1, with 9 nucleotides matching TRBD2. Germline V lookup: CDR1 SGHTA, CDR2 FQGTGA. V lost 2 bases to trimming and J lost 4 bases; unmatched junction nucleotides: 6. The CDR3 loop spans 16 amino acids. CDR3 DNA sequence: TGTGCCAGCAGCTTAGCCCCGGCGGGGGGGTACAATGAGCAGTTCTTC. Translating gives CASSLAPAGGYNEQFF.

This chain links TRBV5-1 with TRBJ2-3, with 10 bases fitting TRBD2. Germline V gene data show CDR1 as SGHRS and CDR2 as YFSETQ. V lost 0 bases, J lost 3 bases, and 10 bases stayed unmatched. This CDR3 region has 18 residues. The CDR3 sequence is CASSLGPAGGPGTDTQYF. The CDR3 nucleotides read TGCGCCAGCAGCTTGGGGCCAGCGGGAGGGCCGGGGACAGATACGCAGTATTTT.

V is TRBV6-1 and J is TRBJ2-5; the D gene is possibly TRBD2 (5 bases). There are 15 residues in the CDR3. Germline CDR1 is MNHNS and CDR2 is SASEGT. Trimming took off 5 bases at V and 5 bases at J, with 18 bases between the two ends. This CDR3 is CASSTMWRTGETQYF. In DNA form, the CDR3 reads TGTGCCAGCAGTACAATGTGGCGGACGGGGGAGACCCAGTACTTC.

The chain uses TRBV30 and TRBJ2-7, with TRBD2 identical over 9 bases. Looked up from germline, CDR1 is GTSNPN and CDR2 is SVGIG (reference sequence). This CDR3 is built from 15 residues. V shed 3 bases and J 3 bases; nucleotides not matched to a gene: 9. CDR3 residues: CAWRVAGGRVYEQYV. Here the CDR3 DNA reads TGTGCCTGGAGGGTTGCTGGCGGGAGGGTCTACGAGCAGTACGTC.

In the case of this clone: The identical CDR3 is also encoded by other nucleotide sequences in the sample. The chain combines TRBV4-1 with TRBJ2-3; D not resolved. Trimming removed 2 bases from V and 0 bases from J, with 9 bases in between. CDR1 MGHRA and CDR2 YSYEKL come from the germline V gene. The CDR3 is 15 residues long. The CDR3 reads CASSQTAPSTDTQYF. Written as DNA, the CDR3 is TGCGCCAGCAGCCAAACAGCCCCCAGCACAGATACGCAGTATTTT.

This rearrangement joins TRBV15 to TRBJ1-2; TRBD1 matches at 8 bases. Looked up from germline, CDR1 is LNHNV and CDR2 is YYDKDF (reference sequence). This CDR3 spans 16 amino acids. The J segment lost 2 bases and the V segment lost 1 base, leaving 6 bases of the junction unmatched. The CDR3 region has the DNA TGTGCCACCAGCAGAGTCGGAAGACAGGGGAACTATGGCTACACCTTC. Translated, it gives CATSRVGRQGNYGYTF.

The CDR3 nucleotides are TGCGCCAGCAGTCAATGGGCCAGCGAATGCCTGTTTTTT. Its translation is CASSQWASECLFF. This chain uses TRBV23-1 with TRBJ1-4, with unresolved D. TRBV23-1 is identified as an open reading frame with a role that is uncertain. The CDR3 loop spans 13 amino acids. Trimming shortened V by 1 base and J by 14 bases, and 14 bases separated the two germline ends.

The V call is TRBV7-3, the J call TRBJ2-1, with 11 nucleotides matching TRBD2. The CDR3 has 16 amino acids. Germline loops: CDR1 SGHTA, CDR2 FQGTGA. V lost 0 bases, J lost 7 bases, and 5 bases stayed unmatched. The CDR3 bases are TGTGCCAGCAGCTTAACGTTAGCGGGGGGGCAGAATGAGCAGTTCTTC. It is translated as CASSLTLAGGQNEQFF.

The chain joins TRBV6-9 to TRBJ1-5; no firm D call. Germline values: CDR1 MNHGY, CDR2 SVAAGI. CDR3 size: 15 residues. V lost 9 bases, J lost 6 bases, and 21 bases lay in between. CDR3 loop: CASYPPIAKGQPQHF. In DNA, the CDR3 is TGTGCCAGTTACCCCCCGATTGCAAAGGGTCAGCCCCAGCATTTT.

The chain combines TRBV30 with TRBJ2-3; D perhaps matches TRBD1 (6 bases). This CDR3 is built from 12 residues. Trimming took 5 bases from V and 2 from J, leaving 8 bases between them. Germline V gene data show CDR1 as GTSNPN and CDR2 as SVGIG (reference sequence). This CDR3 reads CAWQGYTDTQYF. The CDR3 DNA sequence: TGTGCCTGGCAGGGGTACACAGATACGCAGTATTTT. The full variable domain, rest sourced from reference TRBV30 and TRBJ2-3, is SQTIHQWPATLVQPVGSPLSLECTVEGTSNPNLYWYRQAAGRGLQLLFYSVGIGQISSEVPQNLSASRPQDRQFILSSKKLLLSDSGFYLCAWQGYTDTQYFGPGTRLTVL.

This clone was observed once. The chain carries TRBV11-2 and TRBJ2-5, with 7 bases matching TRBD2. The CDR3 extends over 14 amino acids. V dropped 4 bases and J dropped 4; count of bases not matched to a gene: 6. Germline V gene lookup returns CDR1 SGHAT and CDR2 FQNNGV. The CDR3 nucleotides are TGTGCCAGCAGCTCCGCCCCGGGGGGAGAGACCCAGTACTTC. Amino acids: CASSSAPGGETQYF.